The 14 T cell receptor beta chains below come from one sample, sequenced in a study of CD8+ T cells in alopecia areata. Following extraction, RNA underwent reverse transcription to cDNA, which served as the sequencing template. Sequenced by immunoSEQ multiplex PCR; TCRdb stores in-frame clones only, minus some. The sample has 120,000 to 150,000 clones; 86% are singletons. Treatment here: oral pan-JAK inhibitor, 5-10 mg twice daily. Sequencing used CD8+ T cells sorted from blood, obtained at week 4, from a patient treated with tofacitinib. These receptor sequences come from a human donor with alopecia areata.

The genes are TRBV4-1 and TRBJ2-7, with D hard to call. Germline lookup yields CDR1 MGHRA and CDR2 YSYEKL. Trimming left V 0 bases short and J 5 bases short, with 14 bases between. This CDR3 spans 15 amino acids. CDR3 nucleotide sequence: TGCGCCAGCAGCCAAGATAATTATTCTCAGGACGAGCAGTACTTC. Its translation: CASSQDNYSQDEQYF.

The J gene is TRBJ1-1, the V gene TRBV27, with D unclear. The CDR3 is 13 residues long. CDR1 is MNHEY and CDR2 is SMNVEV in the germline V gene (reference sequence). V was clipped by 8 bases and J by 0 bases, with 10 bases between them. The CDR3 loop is CASRAGMNTEAFF. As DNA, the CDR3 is TGTGCCAGCCGTGCTGGGATGAACACTGAAGCTTTCTTT.

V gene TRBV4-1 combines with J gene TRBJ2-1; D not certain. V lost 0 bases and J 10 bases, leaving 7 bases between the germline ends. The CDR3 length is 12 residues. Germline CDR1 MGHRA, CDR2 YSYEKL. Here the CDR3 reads CASSQEPPEQFF. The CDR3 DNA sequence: TGCGCCAGCAGCCAAGAACCCCCCGAGCAGTTCTTC.

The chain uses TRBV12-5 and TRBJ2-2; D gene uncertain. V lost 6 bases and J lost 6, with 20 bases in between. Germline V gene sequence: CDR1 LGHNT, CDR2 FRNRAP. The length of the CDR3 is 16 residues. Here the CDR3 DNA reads TGTGCTAGTGGACAAATCCCCCTCGAGGCGCCCGGGGAGCTGTTTTTT. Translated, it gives CASGQIPLEAPGELFF.

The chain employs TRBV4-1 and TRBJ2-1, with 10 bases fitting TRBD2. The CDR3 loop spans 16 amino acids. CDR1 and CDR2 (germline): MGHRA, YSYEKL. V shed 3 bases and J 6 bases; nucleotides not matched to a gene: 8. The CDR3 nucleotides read TGCGCCAGCAGCCAGGTTCTAGCGGGGGTAATCAATGAGCAGTTCTTC. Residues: CASSQVLAGVINEQFF.

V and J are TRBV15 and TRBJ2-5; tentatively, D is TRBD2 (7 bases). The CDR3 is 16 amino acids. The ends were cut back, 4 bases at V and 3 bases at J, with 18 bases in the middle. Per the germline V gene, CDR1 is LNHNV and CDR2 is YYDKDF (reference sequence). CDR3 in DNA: TGTGCCACCAGCACAACAGGGAGGGTCCCCAAAGAGACCCAGTACTTC. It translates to CATSTTGRVPKETQYF.

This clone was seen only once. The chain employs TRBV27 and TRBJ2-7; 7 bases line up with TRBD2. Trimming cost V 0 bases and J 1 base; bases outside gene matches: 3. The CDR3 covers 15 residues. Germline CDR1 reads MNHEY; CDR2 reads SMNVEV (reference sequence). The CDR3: CASSLSAGPSYEQYF. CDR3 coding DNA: TGTGCCAGCAGTTTATCAGCGGGGCCTTCCTACGAGCAGTACTTC.

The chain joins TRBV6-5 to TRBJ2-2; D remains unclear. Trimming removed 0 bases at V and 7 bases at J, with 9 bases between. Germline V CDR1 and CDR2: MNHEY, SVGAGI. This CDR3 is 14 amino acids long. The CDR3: CASSYSFTGGELFF. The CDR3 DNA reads TGTGCCAGCAGTTACTCGTTCACGGGCGGGGAGCTGTTTTTT.

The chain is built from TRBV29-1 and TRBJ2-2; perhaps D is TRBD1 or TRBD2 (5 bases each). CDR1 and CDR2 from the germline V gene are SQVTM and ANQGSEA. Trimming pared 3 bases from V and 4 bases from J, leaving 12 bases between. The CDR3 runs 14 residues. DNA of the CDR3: TGCAGCGTTGACCGGGGCTCGGGCACCGGGGAGCTGTTTTTT. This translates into CSVDRGSGTGELFF.

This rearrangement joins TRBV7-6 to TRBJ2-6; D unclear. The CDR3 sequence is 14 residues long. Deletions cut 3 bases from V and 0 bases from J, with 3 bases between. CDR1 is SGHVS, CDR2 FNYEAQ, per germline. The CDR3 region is CASSLGSGANVLTF. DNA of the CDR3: TGTGCCAGCAGCTTGGGCTCTGGGGCCAACGTCCTGACTTTC.

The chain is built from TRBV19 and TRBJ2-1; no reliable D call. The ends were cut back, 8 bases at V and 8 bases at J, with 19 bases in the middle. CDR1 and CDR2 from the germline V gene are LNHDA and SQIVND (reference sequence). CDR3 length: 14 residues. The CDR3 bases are TGTGCCAGTCAGCAAGCGCCGTTTGTCGATGAGCAGTTCTTC. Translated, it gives CASQQAPFVDEQFF.

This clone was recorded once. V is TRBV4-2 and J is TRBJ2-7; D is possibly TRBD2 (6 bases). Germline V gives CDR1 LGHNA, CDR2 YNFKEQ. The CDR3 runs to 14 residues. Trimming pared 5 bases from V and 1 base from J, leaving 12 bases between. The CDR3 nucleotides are TGTGCCAGCAGCACGGGGGATAGTTCCTACGAGCAGTACTTC. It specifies CASSTGDSSYEQYF.

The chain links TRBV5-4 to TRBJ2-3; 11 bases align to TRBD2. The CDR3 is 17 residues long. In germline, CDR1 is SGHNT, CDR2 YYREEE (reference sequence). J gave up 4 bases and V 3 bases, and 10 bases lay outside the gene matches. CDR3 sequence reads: CASSSLAGGFGADTQYF. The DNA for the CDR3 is TGTGCCAGCAGCTCCTTAGCGGGAGGGTTTGGCGCAGATACGCAGTATTTT.

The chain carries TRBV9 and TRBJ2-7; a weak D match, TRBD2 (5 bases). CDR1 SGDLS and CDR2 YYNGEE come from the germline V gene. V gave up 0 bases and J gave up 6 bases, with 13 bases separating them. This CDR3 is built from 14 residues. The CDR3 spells CASSVGTGIGEQYF. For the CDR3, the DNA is TGTGCCAGCAGCGTAGGGACGGGAATCGGCGAGCAGTACTTC.